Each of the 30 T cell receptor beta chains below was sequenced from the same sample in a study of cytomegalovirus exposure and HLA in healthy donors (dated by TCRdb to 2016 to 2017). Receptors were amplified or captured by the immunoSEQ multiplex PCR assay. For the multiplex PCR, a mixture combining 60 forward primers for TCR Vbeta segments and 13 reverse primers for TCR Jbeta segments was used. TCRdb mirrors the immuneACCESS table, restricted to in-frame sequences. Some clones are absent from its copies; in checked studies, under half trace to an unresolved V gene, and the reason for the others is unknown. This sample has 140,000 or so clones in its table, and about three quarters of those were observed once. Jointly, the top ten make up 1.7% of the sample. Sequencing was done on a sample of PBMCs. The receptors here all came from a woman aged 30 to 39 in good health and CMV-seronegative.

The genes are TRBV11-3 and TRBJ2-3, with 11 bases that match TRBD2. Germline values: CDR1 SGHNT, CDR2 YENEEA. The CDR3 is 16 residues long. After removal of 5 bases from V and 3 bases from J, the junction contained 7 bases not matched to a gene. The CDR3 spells CASSPSGGLRTDTQYF. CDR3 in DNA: TGTGCCAGCAGCCCTAGCGGGGGGTTACGGACAGATACGCAGTATTTT.

CDR3 amino acids: CASSPTDRHPYGYTF. The CDR3 nucleotides read TGTGCCAGCAGCCCAACGGACAGGCACCCCTATGGCTACACCTTC. The chain combines TRBV9 with TRBJ1-2, with 7 bases lining up with TRBD1. The V segment lost 4 bases and the J segment 4 bases; nucleotides outside the gene matches: 10. The CDR3 is made up of 15 amino acids. Germline-derived CDR1 and CDR2 are SGDLS and YYNGEE.

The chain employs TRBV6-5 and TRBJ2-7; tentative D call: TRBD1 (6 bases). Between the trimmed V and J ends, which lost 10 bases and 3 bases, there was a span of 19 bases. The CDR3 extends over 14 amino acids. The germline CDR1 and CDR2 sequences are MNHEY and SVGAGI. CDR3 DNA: TGTGCCACCAGAACAGGGTGGGCGATCTACGAGCAGTACTTC. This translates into CATRTGWAIYEQYF.

CDR3: CASSVALTGTNEKLFF. The CDR3 nucleotides read TGTGCCAGCAGCGTGGCCCTAACAGGAACTAATGAAAAACTGTTTTTT. This chain uses TRBV5-6 with TRBJ1-4, with D tentatively TRBD1 (5 bases). Germline lookup yields CDR1 SGHDT and CDR2 YYEEEE. The ends were cut back, 4 bases at V and 1 base at J, with 14 bases in the middle. This CDR3 region has 16 residues.

CDR3 amino acids: CASSLGRDSNQPQHF. The CDR3 DNA sequence: TGTGCCAGCAGCTTAGGCAGGGATAGCAATCAGCCCCAGCATTTT. This chain links TRBV11-2 with TRBJ1-5, with D possibly being TRBD1 (5 bases). CDR1 and CDR2 from the germline V gene are SGHAT and FQNNGV. V shed 1 base and J shed 0 bases, with 7 bases lying between them. CDR3 size: 15 residues.

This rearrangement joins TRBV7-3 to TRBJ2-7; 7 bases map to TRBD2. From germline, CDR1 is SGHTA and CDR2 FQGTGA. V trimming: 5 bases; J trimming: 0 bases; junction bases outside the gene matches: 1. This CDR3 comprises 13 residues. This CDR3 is CASSRGGSYEQYF. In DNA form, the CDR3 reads TGTGCCAGCAGCCGCGGGGGCTCCTACGAGCAGTACTTC. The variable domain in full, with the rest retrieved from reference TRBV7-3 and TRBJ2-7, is GAGVSQTPSNKVTEKGKYVELRCDPISGHTALYWYRQSLGQGPEFLIYFQGTGAADDSGLPNDRFFAVRPEGSVSTLKIQRTERGDSAVYLCASSRGGSYEQYFGPGTRLTVT.

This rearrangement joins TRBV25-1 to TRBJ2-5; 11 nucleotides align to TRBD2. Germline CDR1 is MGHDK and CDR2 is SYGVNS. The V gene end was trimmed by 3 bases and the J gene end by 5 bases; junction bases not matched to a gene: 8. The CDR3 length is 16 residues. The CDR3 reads CASSDGPSGGPETQYF. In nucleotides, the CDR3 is TGTGCCAGCAGTGATGGGCCTAGCGGGGGGCCGGAGACCCAGTACTTC. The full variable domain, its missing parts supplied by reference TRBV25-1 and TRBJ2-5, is EADIYQTPRYLVIGTGKKITLECSQTMGHDKMYWYQQDPGMELHLIHYSYGVNSTEKGDLSSESTVSRIRTEHFPLTLESARPSHTSQYLCASSDGPSGGPETQYFGPGTRLLVL.

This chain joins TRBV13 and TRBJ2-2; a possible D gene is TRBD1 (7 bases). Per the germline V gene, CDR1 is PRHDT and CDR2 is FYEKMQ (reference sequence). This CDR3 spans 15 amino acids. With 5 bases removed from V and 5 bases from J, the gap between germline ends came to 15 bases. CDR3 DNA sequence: TGTGCCAGCAGCCCCGCAGGGGGGAAAACCGGGGAGCTGTTTTTT. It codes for CASSPAGGKTGELFF.

CDR3 loop: CASSPWRGLAGRETQYF. The CDR3 DNA reads TGTGCCAGCAGCCCCTGGCGGGGACTAGCGGGGAGAGAGACCCAGTACTTC. The chain joins TRBV5-4 to TRBJ2-5; 13 positions match TRBD2. The CDR3 is made up of 17 amino acids. The trim removed 4 bases at V and 4 bases at J, leaving 10 bases unmatched. CDR1 and CDR2 (germline): SGHNT, YYREEE (reference sequence). Full variable domain (missing parts from reference TRBV5-4 and TRBJ2-5): ETGVTQSPTHLIKTRGQQVTLRCSSQSGHNTVSWYQQALGQGPQFIFQYYREEENGRGNFPPRFSGLQFPNYSSELNVNALELDDSALYLCASSPWRGLAGRETQYFGPGTRLLVL.

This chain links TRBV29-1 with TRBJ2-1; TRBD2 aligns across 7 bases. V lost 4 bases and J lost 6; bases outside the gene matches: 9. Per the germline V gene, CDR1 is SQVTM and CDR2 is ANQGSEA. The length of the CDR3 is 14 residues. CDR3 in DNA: TGCAGCGTTGGAACTCGACTAGCTGGCAATGAGCAGTTCTTC. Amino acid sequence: CSVGTRLAGNEQFF.

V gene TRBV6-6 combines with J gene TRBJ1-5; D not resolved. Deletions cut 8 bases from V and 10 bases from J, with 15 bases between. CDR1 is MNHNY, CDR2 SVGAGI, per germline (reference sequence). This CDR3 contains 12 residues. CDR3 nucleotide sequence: TGTGCCAGCTCGGCCCCCGAGGTACCCCAGCATTTT. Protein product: CASSAPEVPQHF.

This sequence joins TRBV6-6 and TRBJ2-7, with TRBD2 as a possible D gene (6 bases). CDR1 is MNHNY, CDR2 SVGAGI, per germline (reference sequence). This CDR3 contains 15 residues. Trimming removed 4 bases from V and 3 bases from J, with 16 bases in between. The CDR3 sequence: CASSSIAVRGYEQYF. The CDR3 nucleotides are TGTGCCAGCAGTTCAATAGCGGTTCGGGGCTACGAGCAGTACTTC.

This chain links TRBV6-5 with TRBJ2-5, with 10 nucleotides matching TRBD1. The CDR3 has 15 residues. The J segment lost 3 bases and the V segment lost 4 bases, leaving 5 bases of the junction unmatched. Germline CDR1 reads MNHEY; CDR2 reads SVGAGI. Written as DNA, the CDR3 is TGTGCCAGCAGTTCCCCCGGGACAGGGGAAGAGACCCAGTACTTC. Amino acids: CASSSPGTGEETQYF.

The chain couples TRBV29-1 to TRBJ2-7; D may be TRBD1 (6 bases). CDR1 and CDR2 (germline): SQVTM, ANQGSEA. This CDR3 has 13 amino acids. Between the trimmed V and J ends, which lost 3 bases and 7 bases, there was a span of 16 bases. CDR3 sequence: CSVEARGWEEQYF. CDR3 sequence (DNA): TGCAGCGTTGAGGCCAGGGGATGGGAAGAGCAGTACTTC.

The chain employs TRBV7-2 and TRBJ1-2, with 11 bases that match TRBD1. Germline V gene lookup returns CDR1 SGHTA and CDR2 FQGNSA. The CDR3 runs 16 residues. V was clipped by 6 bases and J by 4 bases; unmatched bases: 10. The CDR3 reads CASSLDRGHTSYGYTF. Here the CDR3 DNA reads TGTGCCAGCAGTTTGGACAGGGGGCATACGAGCTATGGCTACACCTTC. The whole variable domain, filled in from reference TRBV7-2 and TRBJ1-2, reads GAGVSQSPSNKVTEKGKDVELRCDPISGHTALYWYRQSLGQGLEFLIYFQGNSAPDKSGLPSDRFSAERTGGSVSTLTIQRTQQEDSAVYLCASSLDRGHTSYGYTFGSGTRLTVV.

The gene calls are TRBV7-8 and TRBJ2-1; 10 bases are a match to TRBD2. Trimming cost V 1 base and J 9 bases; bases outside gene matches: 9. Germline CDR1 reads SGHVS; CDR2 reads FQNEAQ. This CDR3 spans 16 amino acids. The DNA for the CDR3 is TGTGCCAGCAGCTTAGGAGGTAGCGGGGGGATCCCTGAGCAGTTCTTC. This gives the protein CASSLGGSGGIPEQFF.

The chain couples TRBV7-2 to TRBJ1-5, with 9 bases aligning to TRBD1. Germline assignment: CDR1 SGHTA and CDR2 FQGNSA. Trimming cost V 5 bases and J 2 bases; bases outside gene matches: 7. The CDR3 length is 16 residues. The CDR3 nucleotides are TGTGCCAGCAGCCCCGGGACAGGGACGGGCAATCAGCCCCAGCATTTT. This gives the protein CASSPGTGTGNQPQHF.

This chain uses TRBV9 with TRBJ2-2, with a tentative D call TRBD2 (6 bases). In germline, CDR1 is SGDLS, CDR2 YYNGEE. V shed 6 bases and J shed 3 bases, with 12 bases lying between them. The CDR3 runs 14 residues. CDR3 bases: TGTGCCAGCACCCCGGGGGATTACACCGGGGAGCTGTTTTTT. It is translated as CASTPGDYTGELFF.

CDR3 DNA sequence: TGTGCCAGCAGCTTAGAAGGAGGCCAGGGGGAGACCCAGTACTTC. It encodes CASSLEGGQGETQYF. The J gene is TRBJ2-5, the V gene TRBV11-2; tentatively, D is TRBD1 (6 bases). Germline V CDR1 and CDR2: SGHAT, FQNNGV. With 0 bases removed from V and 5 bases from J, the gap between germline ends came to 13 bases. This CDR3 spans 15 amino acids.

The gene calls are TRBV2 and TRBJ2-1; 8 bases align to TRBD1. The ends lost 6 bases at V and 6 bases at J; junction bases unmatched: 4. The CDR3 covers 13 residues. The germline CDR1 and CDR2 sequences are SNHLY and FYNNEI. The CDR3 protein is CASRGTGSNEQFF. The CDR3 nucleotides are TGTGCCAGCAGGGGGACAGGTAGCAATGAGCAGTTCTTC.

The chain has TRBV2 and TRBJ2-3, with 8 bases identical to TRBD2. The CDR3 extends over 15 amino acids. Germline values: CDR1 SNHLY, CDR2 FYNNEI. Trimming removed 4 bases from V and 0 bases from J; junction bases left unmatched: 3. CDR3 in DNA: TGTGCCAGCAGTGCTGAGCGGGGGAGCACAGATACGCAGTATTTT. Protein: CASSAERGSTDTQYF.

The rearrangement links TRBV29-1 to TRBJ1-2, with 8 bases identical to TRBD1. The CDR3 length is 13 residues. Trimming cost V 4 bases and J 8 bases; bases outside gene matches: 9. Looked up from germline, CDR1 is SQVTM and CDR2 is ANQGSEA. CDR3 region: CSVGSDRVRGYTF. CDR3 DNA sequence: TGCAGCGTTGGGTCGGACAGGGTAAGAGGCTACACCTTC.

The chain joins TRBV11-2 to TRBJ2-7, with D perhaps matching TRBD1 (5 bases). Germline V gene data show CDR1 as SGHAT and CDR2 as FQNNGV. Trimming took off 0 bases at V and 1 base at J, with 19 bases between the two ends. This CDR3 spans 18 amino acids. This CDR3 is CASSLDAQGWRRSYEQYF. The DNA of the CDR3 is TGTGCCAGCAGCTTAGATGCGCAGGGATGGCGAAGGTCCTACGAGCAGTACTTC.

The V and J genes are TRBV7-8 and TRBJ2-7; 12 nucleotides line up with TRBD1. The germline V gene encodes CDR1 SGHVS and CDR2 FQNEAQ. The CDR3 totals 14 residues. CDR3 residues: CATGGQGALYEQYF. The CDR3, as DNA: TGTGCAACAGGGGGACAGGGGGCTTTATACGAGCAGTACTTC.

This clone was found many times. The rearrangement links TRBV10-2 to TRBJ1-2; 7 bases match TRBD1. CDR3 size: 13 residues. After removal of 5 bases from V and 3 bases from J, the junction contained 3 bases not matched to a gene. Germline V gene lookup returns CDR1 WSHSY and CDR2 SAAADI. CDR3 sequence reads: CASSHDRDYGYTF. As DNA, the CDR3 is TGCGCCAGCAGTCATGACAGGGACTATGGCTACACCTTC.

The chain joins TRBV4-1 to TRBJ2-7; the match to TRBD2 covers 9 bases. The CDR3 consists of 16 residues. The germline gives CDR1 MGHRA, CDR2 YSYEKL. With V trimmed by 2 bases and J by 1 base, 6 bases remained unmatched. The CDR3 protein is CASSQFSGGDSYEQYF. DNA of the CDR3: TGCGCCAGCAGCCAATTTAGCGGGGGTGATTCCTACGAGCAGTACTTC.

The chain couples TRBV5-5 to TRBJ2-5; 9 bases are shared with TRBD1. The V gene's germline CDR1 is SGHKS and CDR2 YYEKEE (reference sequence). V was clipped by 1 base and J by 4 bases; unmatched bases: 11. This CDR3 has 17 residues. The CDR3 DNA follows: TGTGCCAGCAGCTTGCACACCGGACAGGGGTGGGGAGAGACCCAGTACTTC. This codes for CASSLHTGQGWGETQYF. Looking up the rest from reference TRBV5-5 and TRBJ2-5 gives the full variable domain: DAGVTQSPTHLIKTRGQQVTLRCSPISGHKSVSWYQQVLGQGPQFIFQYYEKEERGRGNFPDRFSARQFPNYSSELNVNALLLGDSALYLCASSLHTGQGWGETQYFGPGTRLLVL.

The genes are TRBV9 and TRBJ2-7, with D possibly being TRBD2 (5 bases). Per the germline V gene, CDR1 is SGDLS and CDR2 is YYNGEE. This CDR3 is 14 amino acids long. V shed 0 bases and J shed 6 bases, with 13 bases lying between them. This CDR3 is CASSVAGGGREQYF. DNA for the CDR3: TGTGCCAGCAGCGTAGCAGGAGGCGGTCGCGAGCAGTACTTC.

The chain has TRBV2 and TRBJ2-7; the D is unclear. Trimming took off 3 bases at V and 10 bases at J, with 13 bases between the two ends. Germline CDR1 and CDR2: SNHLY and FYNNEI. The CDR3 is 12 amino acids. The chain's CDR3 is CASSDTGAGQYF. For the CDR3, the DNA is TGTGCCAGCAGTGACACCGGAGCTGGTCAGTACTTC.

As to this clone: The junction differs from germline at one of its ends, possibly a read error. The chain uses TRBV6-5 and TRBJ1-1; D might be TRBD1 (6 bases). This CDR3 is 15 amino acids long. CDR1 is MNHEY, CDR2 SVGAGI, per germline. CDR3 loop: CAGSYRVTVYTEAFF. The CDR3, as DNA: TGTGCCGGCAGTTACAGGGTGACAGTATACACTGAAGCTTTCTTT.